This TCR beta chain was recovered during a study of shared clonotypes between healthy human individuals (dated by TCRdb to 2020 to 2022). Turning to the overall study: A couple of women and a few men aged 18 to 49 years were included in the cohort. For each donor, three plates each were used for CD4 naive and CD4 memory, two plates were used for CD8 naive, and one plate was used for CD8 memory. Blood TCR repertoires of about 5 healthy adults were deeply sequenced to estimate repertoire size and the extent of clonotype sharing between individuals. To increase sequencing depth and limit assay-specific biases, TCR repertoire library preparation and sequencing were carried out by different laboratories using diverse techniques. Leukapheresis yielded between about 0.94 and 10 billion PBMCs per donor.

Points the paper makes about the study in general: Incomplete sequencing was indicated by rarefaction of sorted-subset datasets, despite the large sequencing depth. Because the study included only a small number of donors, the genetic and exposure-history diversity represented was limited. Sampling was restricted to blood, and TCR repertoires in tissues likely differ from the TCR repertoires found in blood. Pairwise subsampling indicated that sequencing depth was expected to affect the degree of clonotype sharing among donors. Larger estimated clonotype richness was generally found for naive subsets than for memory subsets. Compared with non-shared clonotypes, clonotypes shared by all four sorted-subset donors had higher generation probabilities. Across a handful of donors, approximately 4.6% of naive CD4, approximately 4% of naive CD8, 2.3% of memory CD4, and 0.3% to 0.45% of memory CD8 clonotypes were shared.

TCR CDR3 regions were amplified from genomic DNA by multiplex PCR using the deep immunoSEQ assay. Extracted genomic DNA from each cell subset was distributed evenly across all wells of several immunoSEQ 96-well plates, and each plate was treated as a replicate. Each replicate PCR for sorted subsets received around 210 ng genomic DNA, equal to tens of thousands of T cell genomes. Purified libraries were quantified with a Qubit 3.0 fluorometer, sized on a Bioanalyzer 2100, and re-quantified with the KAPA Library Quantification kit. Each immunoSEQ 96-well plate was sequenced on its own single-read 150-cycle Illumina NextSeq 550 flow cell. The authors' pipeline ran thus. Because the immunoSEQ output included only junctional sequences and no quality scores, the filtering could not be the same as the filtering used for full-length reads. Sequences were annotated with PyIR, a Python wrapper for IgBLAST v1.9, using IMGT germline references to assign V/J genes and CDR3. Reads were removed for weak V/J assignments (E-value above 1e-6), missing CDR3, stop codons, out-of-frame junctions, or ambiguous translated residues. V3J clonotypes were defined as sequences sharing an identical inferred V gene, J gene, and CDR3 amino acid sequence. Percentage overlap between repertoires was computed as shared unique clonotypes divided by the size of the smaller repertoire. Richness of each repertoire was evaluated using RTK rarefaction, the Chao1 estimator, and Recon v2.1 estimates of unobserved clonotypes. Generation probabilities were computed with OLGA for all TCRbeta clonotypes obtained by the gDNA method from several donors. TCRdb re-hosts the immuneACCESS table, in-frame sequences only. Its copies lack some clones; in the studies checked, an unresolved V gene accounts for under half of them, and the cause for the rest is not known. D and trimming were read from the DNA, whereas the V and J calls and clone size are those reported in that table. Present in this sample are some 550,000 clones, less than 98% of which were seen just once. Roughly 0.05% of the sample is held by the ten biggest clonotypes.

The donors were healthy, HIV-negative adults who had no recently reported acute infections or vaccinations. All donors were Caucasian adults living in Nashville, Tennessee, USA. CD4+ T cells were enriched by magnetic negative selection, after which naive cells were positively selected on CD45RA and the negative fraction was taken as the memory subset. Blood was collected by leukapheresis, and PBMCs were isolated by Ficoll-Histopaque density gradient centrifugation and then cryopreserved in liquid nitrogen vapor phase. Analytical flow cytometry was used to check the purity and quantity of every magnetically sorted T cell population. From each sorted fraction, genomic DNA was isolated and quantified by UV absorbance on a Nanodrop 2000c. For CDR1 and CDR2, the germline V gene (reference sequence) lists LNHDA and SQIVND. From the cysteine through the phenylalanine, the CDR3 covers 12 amino acids. The read is trimmed to its CDR3 DNA, 36 bases read in frame from base 1. The V end loses 7 bases and the J end loses 2 bases, and a stretch of 6 bases separates them.

This clone appeared a single time. Which antigen it targets is not known. No much larger clonotype is one base removed from it; base qualities were not supplied. The sequence links TRBV19 to TRBJ1-5; no D segment can be confidently identified. The sample taken for sequencing was naive CD4+ T cells sorted from blood. The cell subset or site label, read with the paper, signifies: CD45RA+ positively selected. The sequence was obtained from a woman younger than 45 in good health. Here the CDR3 is given as CASKTGNQPQHF. The DNA sequence follows: TGTGCCAGTAAAACGGGCAATCAGCCCCAGCATTTT.